These 12 T cell receptor beta chains were sequenced from one sample in a study of tumor T cells in aggressive B-cell lymphoma. Assay: immunoSEQ multiplex PCR; the TCRdb copy retains only in-frame clones and omits some. The sample contains 4,500 to 5,000 clones, 88% of which appear only once. Sequenced material: tumor tissue. Every receptor here comes from an adult with diffuse large B cell lymphoma.

This chain joins TRBV9 and TRBJ1-4, with a tentative D call TRBD1 (6 bases). From germline, CDR1 is SGDLS and CDR2 YYNGEE. The V and J ends lost 2 bases and 6 bases respectively, with 11 bases between them. The CDR3 spans 14 residues. The CDR3 nucleotides are TGTGCCAGCAGCGTCCGAGGGGGGGATGAAAAACTGTTTTTT. Protein: CASSVRGGDEKLFF. The variable domain in full, completed from reference TRBV9 and TRBJ1-4, reads DSGVTQTPKHLITATGQRVTLRCSPRSGDLSVYWYQQSLDQGLQFLIQYYNGEERAKGNILERFSAQQFPDLHSELNLSSLELGDSALYFCASSVRGGDEKLFFGSGTQLSVL.

The chain links TRBV28 to TRBJ2-7; D is perhaps TRBD1 (5 bases). The CDR3 is 15 amino acids. Germline V gene lookup returns CDR1 MDHEN and CDR2 SYDVKM. Deletions cut 3 bases from V and 0 bases from J, with 12 bases between. This CDR3 reads CASSLGPRSSYEQYF. The CDR3 region has the DNA TGTGCCAGCAGTTTGGGGCCTAGGAGCTCCTACGAGCAGTACTTC.

The J gene is TRBJ1-6, the V gene TRBV30, with TRBD1 matching 11 bases. From germline, CDR1 is GTSNPN and CDR2 SVGIG (reference sequence). The length of the CDR3 is 14 residues. Trimming cost V 4 bases and J 9 bases; bases outside gene matches: 5. The CDR3 is CAWTRGTGGSPLHF. CDR3 DNA sequence: TGTGCCTGGACTAGGGGGACAGGGGGTTCACCCCTCCACTTT.

V gene TRBV7-9 combines with J gene TRBJ1-6, with a possible D match to TRBD1 (5 bases). Germline V gene data show CDR1 as SEHNR and CDR2 as FQNEAQ (reference sequence). Between the trimmed V and J ends, which lost 1 base and 10 bases, there was a span of 14 bases. The CDR3 has 15 residues. The CDR3 DNA reads as TGTGCCAGCAGCTTAGACGGTTTTTCAGGGTCACCCCTCCACTTT. Translation gives CASSLDGFSGSPLHF.

The chain recombines TRBV7-3 with TRBJ2-5, with unresolved D. V lost 2 bases to trimming and J lost 1 base, with 5 bases between them. This CDR3 comprises 13 residues. Per germline, CDR1 SGHTA and CDR2 FQGTGA. This chain's CDR3 is CASSLRGQETQYF. DNA of the CDR3: TGTGCCAGCAGCTTACGCGGCCAAGAGACCCAGTACTTC.

The J gene is TRBJ1-2, the V gene TRBV6-5; no reliable D call. This CDR3 contains 15 residues. Trimming cost V 6 bases and J 4 bases, with 18 bases left between them. Germline loops: CDR1 MNHEY, CDR2 SVGAGI. In DNA form, the CDR3 reads TGTGCCAGCAGCCTGTATACCCCCCCTATCTATGGCTACACCTTC. Protein sequence: CASSLYTPPIYGYTF.

The J gene is TRBJ2-7, the V gene TRBV4-3, with 7 bases matching TRBD2. The germline V gene has CDR1 LGHNA and CDR2 YSLEER. V lost 0 bases, J lost 2 bases, and 7 bases stayed unmatched. The CDR3 sequence is 16 residues long. CDR3 protein: CASSQDASGNAYEQYF. The CDR3 DNA sequence: TGCGCCAGCAGCCAAGACGCTAGCGGTAACGCCTACGAGCAGTACTTC.

The chain employs TRBV11-3 and TRBJ1-4, with D maybe TRBD1 (6 bases). This CDR3 region has 16 residues. In germline, CDR1 is SGHNT, CDR2 YENEEA. V gave up 6 bases and J gave up 1 base, with 15 bases separating them. DNA for the CDR3: TGTGCCAGCAGTATAACAGGGACGGGAACTAATGAAAAACTGTTTTTT. Residues: CASSITGTGTNEKLFF.

V and J are TRBV5-1 and TRBJ1-2; tentative D call: TRBD1 (6 bases). The length of the CDR3 is 14 residues. The V gene's germline CDR1 is SGHRS and CDR2 YFSETQ. Trimming stripped 4 bases from V and 3 bases from J, with 13 bases between. CDR3 sequence reads: CASSLRDNYYGYTF. CDR3 bases: TGCGCCAGCAGCCTCCGGGACAACTACTATGGCTACACCTTC.

About this clone itself: One junction end disagrees with the germline gene, perhaps due to a read error. The rearrangement links TRBV7-2 to TRBJ2-3; 8 bases fit TRBD2. The CDR3 is 14 amino acids. Germline loops: CDR1 SGHTA, CDR2 FQGNSA. CDR3 loop: CASSFGGAIDMQYF. CDR3 bases: TGTGCCAGCAGCTTCGGGGGGGCCATAGATATGCAGTATTTT.

The CDR3 is CSVESVQDPDEQYF. Here the CDR3 DNA reads TGCAGCGTTGAATCGGTACAGGATCCCGACGAGCAGTACTTC. The rearrangement links TRBV29-1 to TRBJ2-7; possibly TRBD1 for D (5 bases). The CDR3 extends over 14 amino acids. CDR1 is SQVTM and CDR2 is ANQGSEA in the germline V gene. V dropped 2 bases and J dropped 5 bases, with 16 bases sitting between them.

This chain connects TRBV7-9 to TRBJ1-1; tentative D call: TRBD1 (6 bases). Germline V gene data show CDR1 as SEHNR and CDR2 as FQNEAQ (reference sequence). Deletions cut 1 base from V and 0 bases from J, with 15 bases between. This CDR3 has 17 residues. The CDR3 loop is CASSLGSAGAMNTEAFF. The CDR3 DNA sequence: TGTGCCAGCAGCTTAGGGTCGGCAGGGGCCATGAACACTGAAGCTTTCTTT.